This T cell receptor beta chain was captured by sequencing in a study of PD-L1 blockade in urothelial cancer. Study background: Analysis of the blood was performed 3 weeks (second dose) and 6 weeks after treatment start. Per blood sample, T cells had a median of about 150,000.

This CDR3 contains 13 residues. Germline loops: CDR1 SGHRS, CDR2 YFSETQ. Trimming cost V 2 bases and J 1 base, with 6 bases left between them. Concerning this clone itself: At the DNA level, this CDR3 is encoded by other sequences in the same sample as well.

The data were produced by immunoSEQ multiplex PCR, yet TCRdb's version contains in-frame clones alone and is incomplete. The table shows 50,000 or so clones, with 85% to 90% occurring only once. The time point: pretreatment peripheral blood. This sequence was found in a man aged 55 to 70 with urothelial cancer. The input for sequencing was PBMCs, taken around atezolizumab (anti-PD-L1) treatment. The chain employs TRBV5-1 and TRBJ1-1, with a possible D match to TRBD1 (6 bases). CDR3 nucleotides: TGCGCCAGCAGCTTACAGGGGAACACTGAAGCTTTCTTT. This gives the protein CASSLQGNTEAFF.